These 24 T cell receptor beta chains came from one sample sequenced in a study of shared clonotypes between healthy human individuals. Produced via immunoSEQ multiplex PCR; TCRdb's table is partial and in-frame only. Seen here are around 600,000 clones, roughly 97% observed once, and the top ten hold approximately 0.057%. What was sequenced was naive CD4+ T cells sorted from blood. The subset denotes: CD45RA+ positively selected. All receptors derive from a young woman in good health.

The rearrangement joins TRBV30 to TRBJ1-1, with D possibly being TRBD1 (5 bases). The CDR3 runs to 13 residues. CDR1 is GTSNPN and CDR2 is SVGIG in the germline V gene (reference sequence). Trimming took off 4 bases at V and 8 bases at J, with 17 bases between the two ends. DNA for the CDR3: TGTGCCTGGAACCGGGGCAGGCCGTACGAAGCTTTCTTT. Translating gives CAWNRGRPYEAFF.

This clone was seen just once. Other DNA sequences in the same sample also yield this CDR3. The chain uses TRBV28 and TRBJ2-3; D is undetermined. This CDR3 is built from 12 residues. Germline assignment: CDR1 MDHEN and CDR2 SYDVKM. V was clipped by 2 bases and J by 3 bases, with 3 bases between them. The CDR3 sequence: CASSLRTDTQYF. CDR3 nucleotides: TGTGCCAGCAGTTTACGGACAGATACGCAGTATTTT.

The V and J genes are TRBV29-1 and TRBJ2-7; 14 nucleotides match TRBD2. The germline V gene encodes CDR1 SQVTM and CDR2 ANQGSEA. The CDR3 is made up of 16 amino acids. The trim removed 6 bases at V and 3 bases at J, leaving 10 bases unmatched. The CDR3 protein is CSVRTSGRLANYEQYF. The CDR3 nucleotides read TGCAGCGTCAGGACTAGCGGGAGGCTTGCAAACTACGAGCAGTACTTC.

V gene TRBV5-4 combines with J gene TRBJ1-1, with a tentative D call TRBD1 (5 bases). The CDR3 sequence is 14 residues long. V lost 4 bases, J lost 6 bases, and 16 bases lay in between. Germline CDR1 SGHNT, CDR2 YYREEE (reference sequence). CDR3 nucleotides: TGTGCCAGCAGCCCCGGTGGGGGGACGGCTGAAGCTTTCTTT. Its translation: CASSPGGGTAEAFF.

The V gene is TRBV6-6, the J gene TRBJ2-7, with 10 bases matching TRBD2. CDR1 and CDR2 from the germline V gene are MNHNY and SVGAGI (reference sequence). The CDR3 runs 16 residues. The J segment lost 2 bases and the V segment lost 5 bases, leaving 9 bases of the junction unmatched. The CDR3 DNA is TGTGCCAGCAGTCCTAGGAGCCTAGCGGGAGCCTACGAGCAGTACTTC. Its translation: CASSPRSLAGAYEQYF.

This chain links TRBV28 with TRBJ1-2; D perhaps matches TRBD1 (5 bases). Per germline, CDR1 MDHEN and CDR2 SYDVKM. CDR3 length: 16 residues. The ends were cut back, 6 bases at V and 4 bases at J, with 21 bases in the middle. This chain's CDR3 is CASSKPRGQGAYGYTF. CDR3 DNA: TGTGCCAGCAGCAAACCCCGGGGCCAAGGAGCCTATGGCTACACCTTC.

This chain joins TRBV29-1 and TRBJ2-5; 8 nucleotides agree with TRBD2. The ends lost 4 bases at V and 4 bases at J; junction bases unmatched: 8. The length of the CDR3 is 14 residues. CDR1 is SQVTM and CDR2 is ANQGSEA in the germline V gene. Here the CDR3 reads CSVARALAGETQYF. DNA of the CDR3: TGCAGCGTTGCCCGCGCGCTAGCGGGAGAGACCCAGTACTTC.

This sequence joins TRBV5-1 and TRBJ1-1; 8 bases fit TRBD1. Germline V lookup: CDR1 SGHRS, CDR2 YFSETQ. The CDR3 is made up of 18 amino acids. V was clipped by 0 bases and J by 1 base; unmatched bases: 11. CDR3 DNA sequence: TGCGCCAGCAGCTTGGCACCAGGGGGCACGTCGGCGAACACTGAAGCTTTCTTT. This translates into CASSLAPGGTSANTEAFF. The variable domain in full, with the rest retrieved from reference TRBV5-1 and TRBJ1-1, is KAGVTQTPRYLIKTRGQQVTLSCSPISGHRSVSWYQQTPGQGLQFLFEYFSETQRNKGNFPGRFSGRQFSNSRSEMNVSTLELGDSALYLCASSLAPGGTSANTEAFFGQGTRLTVV.

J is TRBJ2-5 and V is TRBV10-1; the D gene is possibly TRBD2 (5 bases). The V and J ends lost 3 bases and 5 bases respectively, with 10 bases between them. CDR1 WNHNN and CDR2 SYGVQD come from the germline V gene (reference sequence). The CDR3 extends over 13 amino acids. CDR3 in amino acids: CASSDPGKETQYF. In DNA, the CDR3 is TGCGCCAGCAGTGACCCCGGGAAGGAGACCCAGTACTTC.

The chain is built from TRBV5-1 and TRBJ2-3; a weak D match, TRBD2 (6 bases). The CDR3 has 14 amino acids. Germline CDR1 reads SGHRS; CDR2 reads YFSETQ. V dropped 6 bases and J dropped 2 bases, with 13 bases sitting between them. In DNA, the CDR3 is TGCGCCAGCACCTCGGGAGTCTCCACAGATACGCAGTATTTT. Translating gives CASTSGVSTDTQYF. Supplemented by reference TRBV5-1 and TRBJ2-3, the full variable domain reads KAGVTQTPRYLIKTRGQQVTLSCSPISGHRSVSWYQQTPGQGLQFLFEYFSETQRNKGNFPGRFSGRQFSNSRSEMNVSTLELGDSALYLCASTSGVSTDTQYFGPGTRLTVL.

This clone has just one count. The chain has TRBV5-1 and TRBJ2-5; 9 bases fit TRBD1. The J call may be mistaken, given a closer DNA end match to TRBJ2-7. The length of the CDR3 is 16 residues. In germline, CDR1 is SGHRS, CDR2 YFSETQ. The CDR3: CASSLGRDRVSHEQYF. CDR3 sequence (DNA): TGCGCCAGCAGCTTGGGTCGGGACAGGGTGTCTCACGAGCAGTACTTC.

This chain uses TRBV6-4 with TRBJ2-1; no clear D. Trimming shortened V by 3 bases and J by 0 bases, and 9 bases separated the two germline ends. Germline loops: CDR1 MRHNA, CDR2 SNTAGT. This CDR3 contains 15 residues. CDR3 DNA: TGTGCCAGCAGTGAGCGTGCGTACTCCTACAATGAGCAGTTCTTC. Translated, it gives CASSERAYSYNEQFF.

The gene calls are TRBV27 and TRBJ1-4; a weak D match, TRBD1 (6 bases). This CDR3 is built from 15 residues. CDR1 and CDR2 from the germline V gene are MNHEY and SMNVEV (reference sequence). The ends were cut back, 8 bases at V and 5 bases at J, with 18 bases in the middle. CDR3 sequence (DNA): TGTGCCAGCGGGTACTATCATGGACAGAATGAAAAACTGTTTTTT. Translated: CASGYYHGQNEKLFF.

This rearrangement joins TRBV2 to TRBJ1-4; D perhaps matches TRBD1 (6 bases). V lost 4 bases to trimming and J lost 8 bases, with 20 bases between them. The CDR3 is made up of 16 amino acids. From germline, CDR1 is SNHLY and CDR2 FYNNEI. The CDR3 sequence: CASSGRWGHQEEKLFF. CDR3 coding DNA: TGTGCCAGCAGTGGAAGATGGGGACACCAAGAAGAAAAACTGTTTTTT.

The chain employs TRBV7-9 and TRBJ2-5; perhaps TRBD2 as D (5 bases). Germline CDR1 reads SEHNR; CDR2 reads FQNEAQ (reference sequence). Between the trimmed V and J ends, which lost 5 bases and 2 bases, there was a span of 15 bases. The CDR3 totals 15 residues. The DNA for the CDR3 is TGTGCCAGCAGCCCCGGGGTAGCGCCTCAAGAGACCCAGTACTTC. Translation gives CASSPGVAPQETQYF.

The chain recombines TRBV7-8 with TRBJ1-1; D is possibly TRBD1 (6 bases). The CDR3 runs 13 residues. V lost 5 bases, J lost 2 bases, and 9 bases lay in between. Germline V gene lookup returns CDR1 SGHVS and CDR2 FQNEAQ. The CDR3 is CASSIGGNTEAFF. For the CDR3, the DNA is TGTGCCAGCAGCATAGGGGGTAACACTGAAGCTTTCTTT.

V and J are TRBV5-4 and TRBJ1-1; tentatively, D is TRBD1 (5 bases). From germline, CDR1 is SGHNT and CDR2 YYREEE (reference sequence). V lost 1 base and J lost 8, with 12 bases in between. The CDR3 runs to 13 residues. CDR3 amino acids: CASSLIGDIEAFF. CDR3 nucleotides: TGTGCCAGCAGCTTGATAGGGGATATCGAAGCTTTCTTT.

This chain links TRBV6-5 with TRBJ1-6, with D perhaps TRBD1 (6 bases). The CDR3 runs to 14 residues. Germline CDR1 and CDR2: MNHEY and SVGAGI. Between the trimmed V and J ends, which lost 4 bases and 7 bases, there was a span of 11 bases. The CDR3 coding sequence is TGTGCCAGCAGTTTAGAAGGGGGGAATTCACCCCTCCACTTT. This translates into CASSLEGGNSPLHF.

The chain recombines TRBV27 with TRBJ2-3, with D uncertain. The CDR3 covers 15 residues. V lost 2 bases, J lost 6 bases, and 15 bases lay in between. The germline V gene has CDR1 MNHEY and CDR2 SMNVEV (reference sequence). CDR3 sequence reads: CASSLRGRNLDTQYF. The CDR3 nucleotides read TGTGCCAGCAGTTTAAGAGGCAGGAACTTGGATACGCAGTATTTT.

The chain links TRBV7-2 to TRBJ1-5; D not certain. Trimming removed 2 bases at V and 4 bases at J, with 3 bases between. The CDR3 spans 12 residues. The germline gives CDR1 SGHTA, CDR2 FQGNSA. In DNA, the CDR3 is TGTGCCAGCAGCTTACAGAATCAGCCCCAGCATTTT. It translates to CASSLQNQPQHF. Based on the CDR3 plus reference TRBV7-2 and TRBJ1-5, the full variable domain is GAGVSQSPSNKVTEKGKDVELRCDPISGHTALYWYRQSLGQGLEFLIYFQGNSAPDKSGLPSDRFSAERTGGSVSTLTIQRTQQEDSAVYLCASSLQNQPQHFGDGTRLSIL.

DNA of the CDR3: TGTGCCAGTAGTACCCGGGACAGTAACACTGAAGCTTTCTTT. It is translated as CASSTRDSNTEAFF. The chain has TRBV19 and TRBJ1-1; 7 positions match TRBD1. This CDR3 is built from 14 residues. Germline CDR1 reads LNHDA; CDR2 reads SQIVND (reference sequence). The J segment lost 2 bases and the V segment lost 4 bases, leaving 4 bases of the junction unmatched.

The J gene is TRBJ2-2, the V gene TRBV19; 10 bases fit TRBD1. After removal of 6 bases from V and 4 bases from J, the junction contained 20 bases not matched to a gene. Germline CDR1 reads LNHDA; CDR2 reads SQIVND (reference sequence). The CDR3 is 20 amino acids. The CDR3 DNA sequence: TGTGCCAGTAGCCGACTTATCCCGGGACAGGGGTCAGGTGGCACCGGGGAGCTGTTTTTT. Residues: CASSRLIPGQGSGGTGELFF. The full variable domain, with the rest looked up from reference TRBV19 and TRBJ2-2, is DGGITQSPKYLFRKEGQNVTLSCEQNLNHDAMYWYRQDPGQGLRLIYYSQIVNDFQKGDIAEGYSVSREKKESFPLTVTSAQKNPTAFYLCASSRLIPGQGSGGTGELFFGEGSRLTVL.

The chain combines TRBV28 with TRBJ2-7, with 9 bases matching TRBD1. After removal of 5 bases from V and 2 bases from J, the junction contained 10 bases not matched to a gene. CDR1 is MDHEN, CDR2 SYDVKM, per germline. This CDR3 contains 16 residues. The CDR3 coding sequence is TGTGCCAGCAGTCCCCACAGGGGGCGAGCAGCCTACGAGCAGTACTTC. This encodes CASSPHRGRAAYEQYF. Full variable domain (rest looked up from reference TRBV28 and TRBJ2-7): DVKVTQSSRYLVKRTGEKVFLECVQDMDHENMFWYRQDPGLGLRLIYFSYDVKMKEKGDIPEGYSVSREKKERFSLILESASTNQTSMYLCASSPHRGRAAYEQYFGPGTRLTVT.

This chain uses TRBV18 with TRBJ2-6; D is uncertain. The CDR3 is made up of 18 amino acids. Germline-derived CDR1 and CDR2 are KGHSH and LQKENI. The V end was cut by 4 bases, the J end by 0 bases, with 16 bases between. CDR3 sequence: CASSRQEFGPSGANVLTF. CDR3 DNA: TGTGCCAGCTCACGGCAGGAGTTTGGCCCCTCTGGGGCCAACGTCCTGACTTTC.